The next 12 T cell receptor beta chains were all read from a single sample in a study of blood T cell repertoires in COVID-19. Data came from immunoSEQ multiplex PCR; TCRdb stores just in-frame clones and leaves some out. The sample lists a few hundred thousand clones; 88% were seen once. Sequenced sample: peripheral blood. The receptors shown here come from a woman between 40 and 50 years old who had recovered from COVID-19.

The V call is TRBV25-1, the J call TRBJ2-1; 7 bases agree with TRBD1. V lost 6 bases, J lost 2 bases, and 10 bases stayed unmatched. The CDR3 loop spans 16 amino acids. Germline V gene lookup returns CDR1 MGHDK and CDR2 SYGVNS. The CDR3 DNA reads as TGTGCCAGCAGGCCCCCAGGGGGTTTCGCCTACAATGAGCAGTTCTTC. Protein sequence: CASRPPGGFAYNEQFF.

This clone has a single count. The chain joins TRBV19 to TRBJ2-2, with 12 bases fitting TRBD2. The junction had 3 bases not matched to a gene; V was cut back by 3 bases and J by 4 bases. CDR1 and CDR2 from the germline V gene are LNHDA and SQIVND (reference sequence). The CDR3 extends over 16 amino acids. The CDR3 region is CASSMGLAGLTGELFF. CDR3 nucleotide sequence: TGTGCCAGTAGTATGGGACTAGCGGGCCTCACCGGGGAGCTGTTTTTT.

The chain recombines TRBV18 with TRBJ2-2; 9 positions agree with TRBD1. V was pared by 0 bases and J by 3 bases, with 5 bases of the junction left unmatched. Germline CDR1 is KGHSH and CDR2 is LQKENI. The CDR3 length is 17 residues. CDR3 in amino acids: CASSPPTGTGYTGELFF. The CDR3 region has the DNA TGTGCCAGCTCACCACCCACCGGGACAGGGTACACCGGGGAGCTGTTTTTT.

The chain has TRBV20-1 and TRBJ2-5, with TRBD2 matching 10 bases. The CDR3 covers 13 residues. Germline V gene lookup returns CDR1 DFQATT and CDR2 SNEGSKA (reference sequence). J lost 5 bases, V lost 3 bases, and 3 bases had no gene match. CDR3 residues: CSASSGRKETQYF. DNA of the CDR3: TGCAGTGCTAGTAGCGGGAGGAAGGAGACCCAGTACTTC.

The rearrangement links TRBV5-6 to TRBJ1-1; D might be TRBD1 (6 bases). V lost 5 bases and J lost 12, with 20 bases in between. This CDR3 is built from 13 residues. CDR1 is SGHDT and CDR2 is YYEEEE in the germline V gene. CDR3 in amino acids: CASRQTQRTVSFF. The CDR3 DNA reads as TGTGCCAGCAGGCAGACCCAACGGACAGTCTCTTTCTTT.

This clone occurred a few times. The chain recombines TRBV18 with TRBJ1-6; D possibly corresponds to TRBD1 (6 bases). Germline-derived CDR1 and CDR2 are KGHSH and LQKENI. CDR3 length equals 15 residues. Trimming cost V 3 bases and J 7 bases, with 13 bases left between them. The CDR3 DNA reads TGTGCCAGCTCACCCCTACAGGGCACCAATTCACCCCTCCACTTT. It encodes CASSPLQGTNSPLHF. The complete variable domain, with remaining parts taken from reference TRBV18 and TRBJ1-6, reads NAGVMQNPRHLVRRRGQEARLRCSPMKGHSHVYWYRQLPEEGLKFMVYLQKENIIDESGMPKERFSAEFPKEGPSILRIQQVVRGDSAAYFCASSPLQGTNSPLHFGNGTRLTVT.

The rearrangement uses TRBV4-3 and TRBJ1-1; D is undetermined. The germline gives CDR1 LGHNA, CDR2 YSLEER. Between the trimmed V and J ends, which lost 1 base and 6 bases, there was a span of 15 bases. This CDR3 has 15 amino acids. The CDR3 sequence is CASSQGLEGRAEAFF. The CDR3 coding sequence is TGCGCCAGCAGCCAAGGTCTGGAGGGAAGGGCTGAAGCTTTCTTT.

V gene TRBV7-2 combines with J gene TRBJ1-5; 7 nucleotides line up with TRBD1. The CDR3 is 14 amino acids. Germline-derived CDR1 and CDR2 are SGHTA and FQGNSA. V lost 10 bases to trimming and J lost 2 bases; unmatched junction nucleotides: 8. CDR3 sequence (DNA): TGTGCCACCCGGGACAGCTCGGGCAATCAGCCCCAGCATTTT. It is translated as CATRDSSGNQPQHF.

The chain employs TRBV7-3 and TRBJ2-2; TRBD2 agrees at 8 bases. The V gene's germline CDR1 is SGHTA and CDR2 FQGTGA. The V and J ends lost 0 bases and 7 bases, in that order; junction bases with no gene match: 10. The CDR3 spans 17 residues. The CDR3 loop is CASSLTPGQREHGELFF. CDR3 nucleotides: TGTGCCAGCAGCTTAACCCCAGGTCAGCGGGAGCACGGGGAGCTGTTTTTT.

This chain uses TRBV11-3 with TRBJ1-6; the D is unclear. V gave up 10 bases and J gave up 0 bases, with 7 bases separating them. The CDR3 consists of 13 residues. Looked up from germline, CDR1 is SGHNT and CDR2 is YENEEA. The CDR3 nucleotides are TGTGCCACCGGGAGCTCCTATAATTCACCCCTCCACTTT. Translation: CATGSSYNSPLHF.

The CDR3: CASSRAGNYEQYF. The CDR3 nucleotides are TGCGCCAGCAGTCGTGCGGGAAACTACGAGCAGTACTTC. V gene TRBV23-1 combines with J gene TRBJ2-7; D possibly corresponds to TRBD2 (6 bases). TRBV23-1 falls under the ORF class, with uncertain function. This CDR3 comprises 13 residues. The germline V and J ends were trimmed by 4 bases and 3 bases, with 10 bases remaining between them.

The chain combines TRBV6-4 with TRBJ2-2; 7 nucleotides agree with TRBD1. Germline trimming cut 6 bases from V and 1 base from J; bases unmatched to any gene: 2. The CDR3 has 14 amino acids. Germline assignment: CDR1 MRHNA and CDR2 SNTAGT. CDR3 sequence (DNA): TGTGCCAGCAGACAGGGGCGGAACACCGGGGAGCTGTTTTTT. Encoded protein: CASRQGRNTGELFF.